The 18 T cell receptor beta chains below come from one sample, sequenced in a study of T-cell memory formation after mild COVID-19 (dated by TCRdb to the early 2020s). Receptor amplification or capture employed 5' RACE. TCRdb records Illumina NovaSeq 6000 as the sequencer. The public reads were quality trimmed at Q25 with fastp and then assembled into clones with MiXCR by TCRdb, keeping productive beta chains. Each CDR3 protein gets just one entry, which takes the most common genes and DNA from the rows behind it. The sample profile shows 450,000 to 650,000 distinct CDR3 sequences; about a fifth of them were found once. Jointly, the top ten make up roughly an eighth of the sample. Material: PBMCs or a T cell subset sorted from them (not recorded which). The receptors shown here come from an adult woman who had mild COVID-19 (a few samples of this study predate the infection). The sample titles of this study are shuffled in the database, so cell type and time point are left out; the donor was told from shared clones.

This clonotype has at least ten counts. The rearrangement joins TRBV4-1 to TRBJ2-2, with 10 bases identical to TRBD2. This CDR3 region has 16 residues. J lost 2 bases, V lost 4 bases, and 4 bases had no gene match. Germline CDR1 MGHRA, CDR2 YSYEKL. The CDR3 loop is CASSRRTSGNTGELFF. The CDR3 DNA reads as TGCGCCAGCAGCCGCCGGACTAGCGGAAACACCGGGGAGCTGTTTTTT.

The chain is built from TRBV15 and TRBJ1-1; no clear D. The ends were cut back, 0 bases at V and 0 bases at J, with 5 bases in the middle. Germline V CDR1 and CDR2: LNHNV, YYDKDF (reference sequence). The CDR3 loop spans 14 amino acids. The CDR3: CATSRDGMNTEAFF. The CDR3 DNA follows: TGTGCCACCAGCAGAGATGGGATGAACACTGAAGCTTTCTTT.

This clonotype has more than one count but fewer than ten. The gene calls are TRBV20-1 and TRBJ2-1; a possible D gene is TRBD1 (5 bases). The CDR3 sequence is 14 residues long. V gave up 0 bases and J gave up 6 bases, with 12 bases separating them. Germline CDR1 DFQATT, CDR2 SNEGSKA (reference sequence). The CDR3 loop is CSARDRGSRNEQFF. As DNA, the CDR3 is TGCAGTGCTAGAGATAGGGGCTCCCGCAATGAGCAGTTCTTC.

This clonotype was counted between two and nine times. CDR3 sequence reads: CASSYTRSGELFF. The CDR3 DNA sequence: TGTGCCAGCAGTTACACAAGGAGCGGGGAGCTGTTTTTT. V and J are TRBV6-5 and TRBJ2-2; D not resolved. The CDR3 is 13 residues long. From germline, CDR1 is MNHEY and CDR2 SVGAGI. Trimming removed 2 bases from V and 7 bases from J, with 8 bases in between.

This clonotype was seen a handful of times. The rearrangement uses TRBV7-8 and TRBJ2-7, with TRBD1 matching 8 bases. The germline V gene encodes CDR1 SGHVS and CDR2 FQNEAQ. After removal of 4 bases from V and 1 base from J, the junction contained 6 bases not matched to a gene. The CDR3 covers 15 residues. In DNA form, the CDR3 reads TGTGCCAGCAGCTACGGACAGGGCCCTTCCTACGAGCAGTACTTC. It translates to CASSYGQGPSYEQYF. The whole variable domain, filled in from reference TRBV7-8 and TRBJ2-7, reads GAGVSQSPRYKVAKRGQDVALRCDPISGHVSLFWYQQALGQGPEFLTYFQNEAQLDKSGLPSDRFFAERPEGSVSTLKIQRTQQEDSAVYLCASSYGQGPSYEQYFGPGTRLTVT.

The chain uses TRBV27 and TRBJ2-1; D uncertain. CDR3 size: 14 residues. V lost 2 bases and J 7 bases, leaving 12 bases between the germline ends. Looked up from germline, CDR1 is MNHEY and CDR2 is SMNVEV (reference sequence). The CDR3: CASSLGPQRNEQFF. The CDR3 region has the DNA TGTGCCAGCAGTTTAGGACCACAACGGAATGAGCAGTTCTTC.

This clonotype has just a few counts. This chain uses TRBV14 with TRBJ2-1; D possibly corresponds to TRBD1 (6 bases). Germline V gene sequence: CDR1 SGHDN, CDR2 FVKESK. The CDR3 totals 15 residues. Trimming stripped 1 base from V and 9 bases from J, with 16 bases between. This chain's CDR3 is CASSQGQVRRSEQFF. CDR3 DNA sequence: TGTGCCAGCAGCCAAGGACAGGTACGTCGGAGTGAGCAGTTCTTC.

This clonotype showed up many times. The chain couples TRBV12-3 or TRBV12-4 to TRBJ2-7; TRBD2 matches 11 bases. Trimming removed 6 bases from V and 2 bases from J; junction bases left unmatched: 0. The CDR3 is 13 residues long. CDR3 sequence (DNA): TGTGCCAGCAGGACTAGCGGGACCTACGAGCAGTACTTC. This encodes CASRTSGTYEQYF.

This clonotype has only a few counts. The CDR3, as DNA: TGCAGTGCTAGAGTTCTGCGGGGGGGCCTCTACAATGAGCAGTTCTTC. Encoded protein: CSARVLRGGLYNEQFF. The chain links TRBV20-1 to TRBJ2-1, with 9 bases identical to TRBD2. CDR1 is DFQATT, CDR2 SNEGSKA, per germline (reference sequence). This CDR3 contains 16 residues. The junction had 7 bases not matched to a gene; V was cut back by 1 base and J by 3 bases.

This clonotype has a handful of counts. The chain has TRBV6-5 and TRBJ2-1; 7 nucleotides line up with TRBD1. After removal of 4 bases from V and 9 bases from J, the junction contained 12 bases not matched to a gene. This CDR3 has 15 amino acids. The germline V gene encodes CDR1 MNHEY and CDR2 SVGAGI. The CDR3 bases are TGTGCCAGCAGTTCCACCAATGACAGGGAAGTTGAGCAGTTCTTC. Translated, it gives CASSSTNDREVEQFF.

Only a few counts were recorded for this clonotype. This chain connects TRBV5-4 to TRBJ2-1; TRBD1 agrees at 8 bases. CDR3 length equals 15 residues. Germline assignment: CDR1 SGHNT and CDR2 YYREEE (reference sequence). J gave up 9 bases and V 3 bases, and 11 bases lay outside the gene matches. DNA for the CDR3: TGTGCCAGCAGCTCCCTGGACAGGGATGGGATTGAGCAGTTCTTC. It encodes CASSSLDRDGIEQFF.

The rearrangement uses TRBV7-9 and TRBJ2-3; 15 nucleotides line up with TRBD2. V trimming: 5 bases; J trimming: 3 bases; junction bases outside the gene matches: 9. Per germline, CDR1 SEHNR and CDR2 FQNEAQ (reference sequence). This CDR3 region has 18 residues. In DNA form, the CDR3 reads TGTGCCAGCAGCGTACAAGGACTAGCGGGAGGGCCGACAGATACGCAGTATTTT. It encodes CASSVQGLAGGPTDTQYF.

This chain links TRBV5-1 with TRBJ2-3; 8 bases agree with TRBD1. Germline V gene lookup returns CDR1 SGHRS and CDR2 YFSETQ. The trim removed 3 bases at V and 3 bases at J, leaving 15 bases unmatched. The CDR3 has 18 residues. The CDR3 region has the DNA TGCGCCAGCAGCTCGCAAAAGACAGGGGCTACCCCAACAGATACGCAGTATTTT. Amino acids: CASSSQKTGATPTDTQYF.

J is TRBJ2-6 and V is TRBV18; 8 positions agree with TRBD1. Per the germline V gene, CDR1 is KGHSH and CDR2 is LQKENI. Trimming removed 3 bases from V and 0 bases from J; junction bases left unmatched: 4. This CDR3 has 17 residues. CDR3 sequence: CASSPDREVSGANVLTF. In DNA form, the CDR3 reads TGTGCCAGCTCACCGGACAGGGAGGTCTCTGGGGCCAACGTCCTGACTTTC.

This clonotype came up many times. This sequence joins TRBV7-3 and TRBJ2-2; D call uncertain. Per the germline V gene, CDR1 is SGHTA and CDR2 is FQGTGA. This CDR3 region has 13 residues. V was clipped by 3 bases and J by 4 bases, with 6 bases between them. CDR3: CASSFPSTGELFF. CDR3 in DNA: TGTGCCAGCAGCTTCCCTAGCACCGGGGAGCTGTTTTTT.

V and J are TRBV12-3 or TRBV12-4 and TRBJ2-1; D uncertain. The CDR3 extends over 12 amino acids. The V and J ends lost 6 bases and 8 bases respectively, with 11 bases between them. In DNA form, the CDR3 reads TGTGCCAGCAGACTTTTTCGGGATGAGCAGTTCTTC. Translated: CASRLFRDEQFF.

V gene TRBV4-2 combines with J gene TRBJ2-3; the D is unclear. In germline, CDR1 is LGHNA, CDR2 YNFKEQ. This CDR3 spans 15 amino acids. The V gene lost 0 bases and the J gene lost 5 bases, with 12 bases spanning the gap. CDR3 residues: CASSQEVGEKDTQYF. CDR3 sequence (DNA): TGTGCCAGCAGCCAAGAGGTAGGCGAGAAAGATACGCAGTATTTT.

This clonotype has a handful of counts. CDR3 nucleotides: TGTGCCAGCAGTCTGGGACAGGGGGCGTACACTGAAGCTTTCTTT. This translates into CASSLGQGAYTEAFF. This chain links TRBV12-3 or TRBV12-4 with TRBJ1-1, with 12 bases fitting TRBD1. The CDR3 spans 15 residues. The ends lost 5 bases at V and 3 bases at J; junction bases unmatched: 4.